This paragraph covers one T cell receptor (beta chain) sequence. Its cognate antigen is unknown. This entry belongs to a study of cytomegalovirus exposure and HLA in healthy donors. About the research overall: Under 85% of approximately 400 genotyped donors fell in the Caucasian-associated ancestry cluster. Study observations and caveats: For cytomegalovirus status, the classifier reportedly gave diagnoses with high specificity and sensitivity. The authors later found HLA-associated TCR beta chains more clonally expanded than equally common others.

In the PCR, 60 Vbeta and 13 Jbeta primers were used. Data came from immunoSEQ multiplex PCR; TCRdb stores just in-frame clones and leaves some out. The sample gives 55,000 to 70,000 clones, 80% of which show up once; roughly 5.7% is in the top ten. Looked up from germline, CDR1 is LNHDA and CDR2 is SQIVND (reference sequence). This CDR3 is 13 amino acids long. Trimming removed 3 bases from V and 4 bases from J, with 9 bases in between. Sequencing input: PBMCs. This rearrangement joins TRBV19 to TRBJ1-2; perhaps TRBD1 as D (6 bases). This TCR was recovered from a male donor in good health and CMV-seronegative. The CDR3, as DNA: TGTGCCAGTAGTATGGGAGGGGGCTATGGCTACACCTTC. Its protein is CASSMGGGYGYTF.